This is a list of T cell receptor beta chains from one sample in a study of OX40 agonist ivuxolimab in advanced cancers. TCRdb's table, derived via immunoSEQ multiplex PCR, lists solely in-frame clones and lacks some. Among fewer than 70,000 clones listed, approximately 80% were seen once. The sample in question was CD4+ or CD8+ T cells sorted from blood, obtained in a trial of the OX40 agonist ivuxolimab. The receptors come from an adult with an advanced solid tumor such as melanoma, head and neck, liver or kidney cancer. Both conserved end residues are part of each CDR3. A D gene is named only where the DNA matches it firmly.

v_call	d_call	j_call	cdr3_aa
TRBV7-9	-	TRBJ1-2	CASTEDGGRNYGYTF
TRBV5-6	-	TRBJ2-6	CASSLYGSGANVLTF
TRBV18	-	TRBJ2-1	CASSLLWEDNEQFF
TRBV6-6	TRBD2	TRBJ2-7	CASSYRGGTYEQYF
TRBV15	TRBD2	TRBJ2-4	CATSRGGSGTQNIQYF
TRBV7-2	TRBD2	TRBJ2-5	CASSPLAGIQETQYF
TRBV10-2	TRBD2	TRBJ2-2	CASSELAGSTGELFF
TRBV19	-	TRBJ2-7	CASSMQDISYEQYF
TRBV2	TRBD1	TRBJ2-7	CASSGGTGAYEQYF
TRBV7-3	TRBD2	TRBJ2-7	CASSRLAGASGEQYF
TRBV19	-	TRBJ1-6	CASIKGEGSPLHF
TRBV9	TRBD2	TRBJ2-3	CASSGRTSGRSDTQYF
TRBV27	-	TRBJ2-7	CASSWRSSYEQYF
TRBV7-2	-	TRBJ1-2	CASSFEQASLYGYTF
TRBV19	TRBD2	TRBJ2-3	CASSPPGGSRNTQYF
TRBV9	-	TRBJ2-4	CASSVGGYIQYF
TRBV6-5	TRBD1	TRBJ2-7	CASSQTRQGIYEQYF
TRBV7-8	-	TRBJ1-5	CASSLGQWPQPQHF
TRBV29-1	TRBD1	TRBJ2-3	CSVEGGQGVDTQYF
TRBV6-6	TRBD2	TRBJ2-5	CASSYSSGGAQGSQYF
TRBV28	TRBD1	TRBJ1-3	CASSQQGKTGNTIYF
TRBV28	TRBD2	TRBJ2-1	CASSLGGTRNEQFF
TRBV18	TRBD2	TRBJ2-1	CASSRGLAGAQEQFF
TRBV11-1	-	TRBJ2-1	CASSLEGYNEQFF
TRBV9	-	TRBJ1-3	CASSAPGEGVRNTIYF
TRBV6-6	-	TRBJ2-7	CASSTIAEASYEQYF
TRBV19	-	TRBJ1-5	CASSSSSSTGLNQPQHF
TRBV5-4	TRBD1	TRBJ1-2	CASSPLGTGGDGYTF
TRBV18	-	TRBJ1-1	CASSHRGTNTEAFF
TRBV19	TRBD1	TRBJ2-5	CASSRGLRETQYF
TRBV27	TRBD2	TRBJ2-7	CASRHSGTSGSHEQYF
TRBV19	TRBD2	TRBJ2-7	CASSPSQSGRASYEQYF
TRBV5-1	-	TRBJ2-2	CASSLQGTGELFF
TRBV9	TRBD2	TRBJ2-1	CASSVVAGAYNEQFF
TRBV4-3	TRBD1	TRBJ1-6	CASSQWDSNSPLHF
TRBV28	-	TRBJ1-6	CASSGAGSNSPLHF
TRBV11-2	TRBD2	TRBJ2-5	CASSLDIGGGLETQYF
TRBV6-6	-	TRBJ2-6	CASSRTAFNVLTF
TRBV9	TRBD2	TRBJ2-3	CASSVAGGITDTQYF
TRBV18	-	TRBJ2-3	CASSLYNRDVQDTQYF
TRBV27	-	TRBJ2-7	CASSLNYRLHEQYF
TRBV7-9	TRBD1	TRBJ1-5	CASSLVGGGRTDQPQHF
TRBV29-1	TRBD1	TRBJ1-4	CSVGRAGGPREKLFF
TRBV10-3	TRBD2	TRBJ2-3	CAISETAGGDTQYF
TRBV29-1	-	TRBJ1-5	CSSWEGWGQPQHF
TRBV19	-	TRBJ1-6	CASSIIGNSPLHF
TRBV20-1	TRBD1	TRBJ2-7	CSAFDRGATYF
TRBV7-8	-	TRBJ1-5	CASSLATENQPQHF
TRBV15	-	TRBJ1-6	CATSRRTGKGSPLHF
TRBV6-5	TRBD1	TRBJ1-1	CASSRQGAANTEAFF
TRBV5-1	-	TRBJ1-4	CASSPQNPNEKLFF
TRBV10-3	TRBD1	TRBJ1-1	CAISESTGVDTEAFF
TRBV15	-	TRBJ2-3	CATSRDLTGPGTDTQYF
TRBV2	-	TRBJ2-1	CASSGAIAVRGEQFF
TRBV11-3	-	TRBJ2-6	CASSLGGSGANVLTF
TRBV6-6	-	TRBJ1-2	CASRRDNYGYTF
TRBV5-4	TRBD2	TRBJ2-5	CASSAGGTSGRRAETQYF
TRBV5-1	-	TRBJ2-2	CASNGGANTGELFF
TRBV5-1	TRBD1	TRBJ1-2	CASSTTGDGYTF